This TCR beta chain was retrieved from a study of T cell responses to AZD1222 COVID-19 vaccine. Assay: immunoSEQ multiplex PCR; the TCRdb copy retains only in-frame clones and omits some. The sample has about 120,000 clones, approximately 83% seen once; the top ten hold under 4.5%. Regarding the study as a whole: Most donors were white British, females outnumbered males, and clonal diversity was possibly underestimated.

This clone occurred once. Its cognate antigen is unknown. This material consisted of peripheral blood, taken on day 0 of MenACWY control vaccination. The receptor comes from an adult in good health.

The CDR3 bases are TGTGCCAGCAGGGGGGACGGGCTTAGCAATCAGCCCCAGCATTTT. Its protein is CASRGDGLSNQPQHF. This chain links TRBV4-2 with TRBJ1-5; a weak D match, TRBD1 (5 bases). Germline CDR1 LGHNA, CDR2 YNFKEQ. The CDR3 is made up of 15 amino acids. Trimming left V 6 bases short and J 0 bases short, with 12 bases between.